This T cell receptor (beta chain) was retrieved from a study of cytomegalovirus exposure and HLA in healthy donors. The PCR had 60 Vbeta and 13 Jbeta primers. Measured with immunoSEQ multiplex PCR; TCRdb has only the in-frame clones, and not every one. Of under 200,000 clones listed, around 79% were seen once; the top ten hold roughly 7.3%. V was pared by 4 bases and J by 4 bases, with 8 bases of the junction left unmatched. This CDR3 region has 15 residues. Germline V CDR1 and CDR2: SEHNR, FQNEAQ (reference sequence). The sequenced sample was PBMCs. The rearrangement uses TRBV7-9 and TRBJ2-5; TRBD1 aligns across 8 bases. The sequence was obtained from a male donor in good health and CMV-seropositive. The CDR3 protein is CASSSPRTGRETQYF. The CDR3 nucleotides read TGTGCCAGCAGCTCGCCTCGGACAGGGAGAGAGACCCAGTACTTC.